The 25 T cell receptor beta chains below were found in one sample sequenced in a study of shared T cell receptors in the human thymus. Clones were sequenced by immunoSEQ multiplex PCR, and TCRdb holds only the in-frame ones, with some missing. This table holds around 730,000 clones, approximately 85% found once. These records were also assigned to another study, of human thymus T cells.

Sample: thymocytes. All receptors derive from a girl in the first two years of life with a congenital heart defect.

This clone was picked up one time. The V call is TRBV11-2, the J call TRBJ2-7, with TRBD1 matching over 7 bases. V gave up 5 bases and J gave up 5 bases; unmatched junction bases: 12. From germline, CDR1 is SGHAT and CDR2 FQNNGV. This CDR3 contains 15 residues. CDR3 sequence: CASSRRQGSRNEQYF. The CDR3 DNA follows: TGTGCCAGCAGCCGACGACAGGGTTCCCGGAACGAGCAGTACTTC. Variable domain in full (rest from reference TRBV11-2 and TRBJ2-7): EAGVAQSPRYKIIEKRQSVAFWCNPISGHATLYWYQQILGQGPKLLIQFQNNGVVDDSQLPKDRFSAERLKGVDSTLKIQPAKLEDSAVYLCASSRRQGSRNEQYFGPGTRLTVT.

This clone was seen only a few times. V gene TRBV2 combines with J gene TRBJ2-5; TRBD2 matches at 8 bases. Looked up from germline, CDR1 is SNHLY and CDR2 is FYNNEI. The CDR3 has 13 amino acids. V shed 5 bases and J 4 bases; nucleotides not matched to a gene: 3. The CDR3 sequence: CASSWTSTETQYF. The CDR3 DNA is TGTGCCAGCAGTTGGACTAGCACAGAGACCCAGTACTTC.

The V and J genes are TRBV5-8 and TRBJ1-1; TRBD1 is a possible D gene (6 bases). V shed 6 bases and J shed 6 bases, with 21 bases lying between them. The germline gives CDR1 SGHTS, CDR2 YDEGEE. The CDR3 is 15 residues long. CDR3 nucleotide sequence: TGTGCCAGCACCTCCTCGGACAGCAGGGGCGCTGAAGCTTTCTTT. Translated, it gives CASTSSDSRGAEAFF.

V usage is TRBV4-1 and J usage is TRBJ2-1, with D unresolved. The CDR3 is made up of 14 amino acids. CDR1 is MGHRA and CDR2 is YSYEKL in the germline V gene. Trimming removed 3 bases at V and 0 bases at J, with 6 bases between. In DNA, the CDR3 is TGCGCCAGCAGCCAGTTCAGCTCCTACAATGAGCAGTTCTTC. Amino acids: CASSQFSSYNEQFF.

V gene TRBV6-1 combines with J gene TRBJ1-1; possibly TRBD1 for D (5 bases). V dropped 6 bases and J dropped 0 bases, with 14 bases sitting between them. The germline gives CDR1 MNHNS, CDR2 SASEGT. This CDR3 spans 15 amino acids. CDR3 protein: CASSASGAMNTEAFF. The DNA for the CDR3 is TGTGCCAGCAGCGCGAGCGGGGCCATGAACACTGAAGCTTTCTTT.

This clone was counted once. The chain uses TRBV7-8 and TRBJ2-3; tentative D call: TRBD2 (5 bases). Trimming removed 5 bases at V and 5 bases at J, with 17 bases between. This CDR3 is 15 amino acids long. CDR1 SGHVS and CDR2 FQNEAQ come from the germline V gene. CDR3 residues: CASSPSSPRGDTQYF. In DNA, the CDR3 is TGTGCCAGCAGCCCATCTTCCCCTCGGGGAGATACGCAGTATTTT. The whole variable domain, remainder taken from reference TRBV7-8 and TRBJ2-3, is GAGVSQSPRYKVAKRGQDVALRCDPISGHVSLFWYQQALGQGPEFLTYFQNEAQLDKSGLPSDRFFAERPEGSVSTLKIQRTQQEDSAVYLCASSPSSPRGDTQYFGPGTRLTVL.

The CDR3 loop reads CASSCSGNQPQHF. CDR3 coding DNA: TGTGCCAGCAGCTGTTCAGGAAATCAGCCCCAGCATTTT. J is TRBJ1-5 and V is TRBV5-8, with D uncertain. This CDR3 has 13 residues. V lost 3 bases to trimming and J lost 4 bases, with 8 bases between them. Per germline, CDR1 SGHTS and CDR2 YDEGEE.

The chain is built from TRBV4-3 and TRBJ2-5; D gene unclear. Looked up from germline, CDR1 is LGHNA and CDR2 is YSLEER. The CDR3 loop spans 13 amino acids. Trimming removed 0 bases from V and 5 bases from J, with 7 bases in between. DNA for the CDR3: TGCGCCAGCAGCCAAGATAAGGAGGAGACCCAGTACTTC. It encodes CASSQDKEETQYF.

A few counts support this clone. J is TRBJ1-6 and V is TRBV28; a weak D match, TRBD1 (5 bases). Germline CDR1 is MDHEN and CDR2 is SYDVKM. The V gene lost 6 bases and the J gene lost 8 bases, with 11 bases spanning the gap. This CDR3 has 13 residues. CDR3 in amino acids: CASSPTEDSPLHF. In nucleotides, the CDR3 is TGTGCCAGCAGCCCGACAGAGGATTCACCCCTCCACTTT.

The V and J genes are TRBV18 and TRBJ2-6; D is possibly TRBD2 (7 bases). Trimming left V 2 bases short and J 0 bases short, with 14 bases between. Germline V gene lookup returns CDR1 KGHSH and CDR2 LQKENI. This CDR3 is 18 amino acids long. The CDR3 DNA follows: TGTGCCAGCTCACCATGGGGGGGCGATGGCTCTGGGGCCAACGTCCTGACTTTC. Its protein product is CASSPWGGDGSGANVLTF. Full variable domain (remainder filled in from reference TRBV18 and TRBJ2-6): NAGVMQNPRHLVRRRGQEARLRCSPMKGHSHVYWYRQLPEEGLKFMVYLQKENIIDESGMPKERFSAEFPKEGPSILRIQQVVRGDSAAYFCASSPWGGDGSGANVLTFGAGSRLTVL.

This sequence joins TRBV6-4 and TRBJ1-1; TRBD1 matches at 8 bases. With V trimmed by 7 bases and J by 1 base, 5 bases remained unmatched. The CDR3 runs 14 residues. Germline CDR1 is MRHNA and CDR2 is SNTAGT. The CDR3 DNA follows: TGTGCCAGCAAAGCCGGGACAGGGAACACTGAAGCTTTCTTT. Its protein product is CASKAGTGNTEAFF.

This chain uses TRBV6-5 with TRBJ1-2; D is possibly TRBD1 (5 bases). Germline-derived CDR1 and CDR2 are MNHEY and SVGAGI. Trimming removed 0 bases at V and 8 bases at J, with 7 bases between. This CDR3 is 12 amino acids long. DNA of the CDR3: TGTGCCAGCAGTTACTCTAGACAGGGCTACACCTTC. The encoded protein is CASSYSRQGYTF.

The J gene is TRBJ1-3, the V gene TRBV5-1; 8 positions match TRBD1. Germline lookup yields CDR1 SGHRS and CDR2 YFSETQ. Trimming at V came to 4 bases and at J to 0 bases, leaving 6 bases not matched to a gene. The CDR3 is 16 amino acids. The CDR3 is CASSADRGDSGNTIYF. The DNA for the CDR3 is TGCGCCAGCAGCGCCGACAGGGGCGACTCTGGAAACACCATATATTTT.

The rearrangement links TRBV18 to TRBJ2-5; D is unclear. The CDR3 sequence is 12 residues long. Trimming removed 5 bases from V and 1 base from J, with 5 bases in between. Germline CDR1 and CDR2: KGHSH and LQKENI. CDR3 residues: CASSGSQETQYF. The CDR3 DNA sequence: TGTGCCAGCTCAGGCAGCCAAGAGACCCAGTACTTC.

This chain links TRBV7-9 with TRBJ1-4; possibly TRBD1 for D (6 bases). V was cut by 6 bases and J by 8 bases, with 19 bases left in between. Germline CDR1 is SEHNR and CDR2 is FQNEAQ (reference sequence). The length of the CDR3 is 15 residues. In DNA form, the CDR3 reads TGTGCCAGCAGACCCCGGGGGGGGGCGGAAGAAAAACTGTTTTTT. It codes for CASRPRGGAEEKLFF.

This chain links TRBV5-1 with TRBJ2-1; TRBD2 matches 12 bases. The CDR3 has 15 amino acids. Germline V gene data show CDR1 as SGHRS and CDR2 as YFSETQ. With V trimmed by 2 bases and J by 9 bases, 6 bases remained unmatched. The CDR3 sequence is CASSLLAGGSTEQFF. The CDR3 DNA reads as TGCGCCAGCAGCTTACTAGCGGGGGGCTCTACTGAGCAGTTCTTC.

This clone has only one observation. The chain is built from TRBV25-1 and TRBJ1-6; TRBD1 might be the D (6 bases). V was cut by 4 bases and J by 5 bases, with 18 bases left in between. The CDR3 sequence is 17 residues long. CDR1 and CDR2 (germline): MGHDK, SYGVNS. This CDR3 reads CASSGSRQAFDNSPLHF. CDR3 coding DNA: TGTGCCAGCAGTGGCTCTCGACAGGCCTTTGATAATTCACCCCTCCACTTT.

This sequence joins TRBV6-1 and TRBJ1-5, with D perhaps TRBD1 (5 bases). Trimming shortened V by 0 bases and J by 0 bases, and 33 bases separated the two germline ends. Per germline, CDR1 MNHNS and CDR2 SASEGT. CDR3 length: 24 amino acids. The CDR3: CASSEAAPGQEGSPGVGSNQPQHF. CDR3 sequence (DNA): TGTGCCAGCAGTGAAGCGGCCCCGGGGCAGGAGGGGTCCCCGGGGGTTGGTAGCAATCAGCCCCAGCATTTT.

CDR3 amino acids: CASSTGTDPEAFF. Here the CDR3 DNA reads TGTGCCAGCAGCACCGGGACAGACCCTGAAGCTTTCTTT. V usage is TRBV7-9 and J usage is TRBJ1-1; TRBD1 aligns across 7 bases. V dropped 5 bases and J dropped 6; count of bases not matched to a gene: 6. The CDR3 loop spans 13 amino acids. Looked up from germline, CDR1 is SEHNR and CDR2 is FQNEAQ (reference sequence). Full variable domain (outside the CDR3, taken from reference TRBV7-9 and TRBJ1-1): DTGVSQNPRHKITKRGQNVTFRCDPISEHNRLYWYRQTLGQGPEFLTYFQNEAQLEKSRLLSDRFSAERPKGSFSTLEIQRTEQGDSAMYLCASSTGTDPEAFFGQGTRLTVV.

The chain employs TRBV6-5 and TRBJ1-2, with TRBD1 matching over 9 bases. The V segment lost 4 bases and the J segment 0 bases; nucleotides outside the gene matches: 6. Germline values: CDR1 MNHEY, CDR2 SVGAGI. This CDR3 comprises 16 residues. The CDR3 nucleotides read TGTGCCAGCAGTTGGACAGGGGACCCTGCTAACTATGGCTACACCTTC. It translates to CASSWTGDPANYGYTF.

This clone was found once. The V gene is TRBV10-3, the J gene TRBJ2-7; 7 nucleotides agree with TRBD1. CDR1 is ENHRY and CDR2 is SYGVKD in the germline V gene. After removal of 7 bases from V and 5 bases from J, the junction contained 11 bases not matched to a gene. The CDR3 is made up of 14 amino acids. The CDR3 protein is CAIKATGSANEQYF. CDR3 nucleotide sequence: TGTGCCATCAAAGCGACAGGGAGCGCGAACGAGCAGTACTTC.

This chain joins TRBV28 and TRBJ2-7; 8 bases align to TRBD1. Trimming removed 5 bases from V and 0 bases from J; junction bases left unmatched: 6. The CDR3 is 15 residues long. Germline V lookup: CDR1 MDHEN, CDR2 SYDVKM. The CDR3 DNA follows: TGTGCCAGCAGTCTCCGGGACAGGTACTCCTACGAGCAGTACTTC. Translation: CASSLRDRYSYEQYF.

The chain combines TRBV13 with TRBJ1-1, with D unresolved. The V end was cut by 5 bases, the J end by 6 bases, with 13 bases between. The CDR3 extends over 13 amino acids. Germline CDR1 and CDR2: PRHDT and FYEKMQ (reference sequence). CDR3 region: CASSPRGRAEAFF. Here the CDR3 DNA reads TGTGCCAGCAGCCCCCGGGGAAGGGCTGAAGCTTTCTTT. Variable domain in full (rest from reference TRBV13 and TRBJ1-1): AAGVIQSPRHLIKEKRETATLKCYPIPRHDTVYWYQQGPGQDPQFLISFYEKMQSDKGSIPDRFSAQQFSDYHSELNMSSLELGDSALYFCASSPRGRAEAFFGQGTRLTVV.

With respect to this clone: The germline gene is not matched at one end of the junction; a read error may be the cause. The rearrangement uses TRBV20-1 and TRBJ1-1, with 11 positions matching TRBD1. Per germline, CDR1 DFQATT and CDR2 SNEGSKA (reference sequence). The CDR3 covers 11 residues. The DNA of the CDR3 is TGCAGTTACCGGGGGACAGGGGGTGTCGTCTTT. Its protein product is CSYRGTGGVVF.

The chain is built from TRBV30 and TRBJ1-1; no firm D call. Trimming shortened V by 0 bases and J by 1 base, and 15 bases separated the two germline ends. Germline CDR1 GTSNPN, CDR2 SVGIG (reference sequence). CDR3 size: 16 residues. The CDR3: CAWSVKYGRGNTEAFF. The CDR3 DNA is TGTGCCTGGAGTGTAAAGTATGGGCGGGGGAACACTGAAGCTTTCTTT.